This is a list of T cell receptor beta chains from one sample in a study of blood T cell repertoires in COVID-19. TCRdb's copy holds only in-frame clones and misses some; the assay was immunoSEQ multiplex PCR. This table holds 200,000 to 250,000 clones, about nine tenths found once. Sequenced material: peripheral blood. Receptors originate from a man aged 45-65 years with COVID-19, enrolled during active disease. Each CDR3 is given with its conserved first and last residue. A D gene is named only where the DNA matches it firmly. Clone size is given for some rows only: seen once, a few or many times, or a class if the clone is expanded.

>TRBV27|.|TRBJ1-2|.
CASSLSYVTGGWNIYGYTF
TGTGCCAGCAGTTTATCGTACGTGACAGGCGGATGGAATATTTATGGCTACACCTTC
>TRBV5-4|.|TRBJ1-3|.
CASSSPAGGSGNTIYF
TGTGCCAGCAGCTCCCCGGCGGGCGGCTCTGGAAACACCATATATTTT
>TRBV11-2|.|TRBJ2-7|.
CASSPGGISYEQYF
TGTGCCAGCAGCCCTGGGGGGATCTCCTACGAGCAGTACTTC
>TRBV7-9|.|TRBJ1-2|.
CASSLEARASGYTF
TGTGCCAGCAGCTTAGAGGCGAGGGCTAGTGGCTACACCTTC
>TRBV18|.|TRBJ2-2|TRBD1
CASSLSRQGANTGELFF
TGTGCCAGCTCACTCTCTCGACAGGGGGCGAACACCGGGGAGCTGTTTTTT
>TRBV7-8|.|TRBJ2-4|TRBD1
CASSLVPGYRGPLAKNIQYF
TGTGCCAGCAGCTTAGTGCCCGGCTACAGGGGGCCCCTAGCCAAAAACATTCAGTACTTC
>TRBV5-6|.|TRBJ1-5|.
CASSPGGLNNQPQHF
TGTGCCAGCAGTCCCGGGGGGCTGAATAATCAGCCCCAGCATTTT
>TRBV9|.|TRBJ2-2|.
CASSVEQYNTGELFF
TGTGCCAGCAGCGTAGAACAGTACAACACCGGGGAGCTGTTTTTT
>TRBV5-1|.|TRBJ2-5|TRBD2
CASSSGLAVEETQYF
TGCGCCAGCAGCTCGGGACTAGCGGTGGAAGAGACCCAGTACTTC
>TRBV19|.|TRBJ1-5|TRBD1
CASSILTGEGNQPQHF
TGTGCCAGTAGTATACTGACAGGGGAAGGCAATCAGCCCCAGCATTTT
>TRBV3-1/TRBV3-2|.|TRBJ2-7|.
CASSQVGWGDEQYF
TGTGCCAGCAGCCAAGTAGGCTGGGGGGACGAGCAGTACTTC
>TRBV28|.|TRBJ1-6|TRBD1
CASSPPTGNNSPLHF
TGTGCCAGCAGTCCCCCGACAGGGAACAATTCACCCCTCCACTTT
>TRBV5-1|few|TRBJ2-6|.
CASSLGVALQRVAGANVLTF
TGCGCCAGCAGCTTGGGGGTGGCTCTACAGAGAGTTGCTGGGGCCAACGTCCTGACTTTC
>TRBV24-1|.|TRBJ2-1|.
CATSQANNEQFF
TGTGCCACCAGTCAAGCAAACAATGAGCAGTTCTTC
>TRBV20-1|.|TRBJ2-7|.
CSASSQTYEQYF
TGCAGTGCTAGTTCTCAGACCTACGAGCAGTACTTC
>TRBV2|.|TRBJ2-2|.
CASKVTVSTGELFF
TGTGCCAGCAAGGTGACAGTTTCCACCGGGGAGCTGTTTTTT
>TRBV5-5|.|TRBJ2-1|TRBD1
CASSEPTGGSYNEQFF
TGTGCCAGCAGCGAACCGACAGGGGGTTCCTACAATGAGCAGTTCTTC
>TRBV6-4|.|TRBJ1-2|TRBD1
CASSTGTGEGYTF
TGTGCCAGCAGTACTGGGACAGGGGAAGGCTACACCTTC
>TRBV30|.|TRBJ2-1|.
CAWRDRDEQFF
TGTGCCTGGAGGGATCGGGATGAGCAGTTCTTC
>TRBV18|.|TRBJ1-5|.
CASSPPGSSNQPQHF
TGTGCCAGCTCACCACCGGGCAGTAGCAATCAGCCCCAGCATTTT
>TRBV6-5|.|TRBJ2-7|.
CASSRDSKVRGQYF
TGTGCCAGCAGTAGAGACAGTAAAGTACGAGGGCAGTACTTC
>TRBV29-1|.|TRBJ1-1|.
CSGAWGGNTEAFF
TGCAGCGGGGCCTGGGGGGGTAACACTGAAGCTTTCTTT
>TRBV12-3/TRBV12-4|.|TRBJ2-7|.
CASSSRDTQEQYF
TGTGCCAGCAGTTCCCGGGACACCCAAGAGCAGTACTTC
>TRBV7-3|.|TRBJ2-3|.
CASSPGADTQYF
TGTGCCAGCAGCCCCGGAGCAGATACGCAGTATTTT
>TRBV6-2/TRBV6-3|.|TRBJ1-5|.
CASSYAGMARQPQHF
TGTGCCAGCAGTTATGCAGGGATGGCGAGACAGCCCCAGCATTTT
>TRBV6-5|.|TRBJ1-6|.
CASTQGSFSSPLHF
TGTGCCAGCACTCAGGGCAGTTTCAGTTCACCCCTCCACTTT
>TRBV5-8|.|TRBJ1-5|.
CASSLLVRRNSNQPQHF
TGTGCCAGCAGCTTGCTGGTCAGGCGAAATAGCAATCAGCCCCAGCATTTT
>TRBV27|once|TRBJ1-1|TRBD1
CASSLTGTGGAAFF
TGTGCCAGCAGTTTAACCGGGACAGGGGGCGCAGCTTTCTTT
>TRBV5-4|.|TRBJ1-6|.
CASSPGDPRGNSPLHF
TGTGCCAGCAGCCCGGGGGACCCCAGAGGGAATTCACCCCTCCACTTT
>TRBV13|.|TRBJ2-1|.
CASSFDSPYNEQFF
TGTGCCAGCAGCTTTGACTCGCCCTACAATGAGCAGTTCTTC
>TRBV5-1|once|TRBJ2-3|.
CASSLTLLGDTDTQYF
TGCGCCAGCAGCTTGACCTTGCTAGGCGACACAGATACGCAGTATTTT
>TRBV21-1|.|TRBJ2-3|.
CASSKASGLAGRLTDTQYF
TGTGCCAGCAGCAAAGCGTCTGGACTAGCGGGTCGACTCACAGATACGCAGTATTTT
>TRBV28|.|TRBJ1-1|.
CASSSTRGWTEAFF
TGTGCCAGCAGCTCGACCAGGGGATGGACTGAAGCTTTCTTT
>TRBV5-4|few|TRBJ1-3|.
CASSLAGRTGNTIYF
TGTGCCAGCAGCTTAGCAGGGAGGACTGGAAACACCATATATTTT
>TRBV30|.|TRBJ1-5|.
CAWSVHPSGNQPQHF
TGTGCCTGGAGTGTACATCCTTCGGGAAACCAGCCCCAGCATTTT
>TRBV9|.|TRBJ2-3|TRBD2
CASSVFAGETDTQYF
TGTGCCAGCAGCGTTTTTGCGGGAGAAACAGATACGCAGTATTTT